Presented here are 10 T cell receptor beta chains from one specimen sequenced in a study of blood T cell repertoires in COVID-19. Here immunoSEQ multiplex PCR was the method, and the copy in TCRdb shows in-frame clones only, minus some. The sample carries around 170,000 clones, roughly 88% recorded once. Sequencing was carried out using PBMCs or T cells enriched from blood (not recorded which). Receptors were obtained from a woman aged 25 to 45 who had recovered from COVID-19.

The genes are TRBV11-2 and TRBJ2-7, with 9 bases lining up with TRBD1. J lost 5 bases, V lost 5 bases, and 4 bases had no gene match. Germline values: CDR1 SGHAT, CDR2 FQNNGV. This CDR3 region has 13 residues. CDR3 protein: CASSVTGGNEQYF. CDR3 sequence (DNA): TGTGCCAGCAGCGTGACAGGGGGGAACGAGCAGTACTTC.

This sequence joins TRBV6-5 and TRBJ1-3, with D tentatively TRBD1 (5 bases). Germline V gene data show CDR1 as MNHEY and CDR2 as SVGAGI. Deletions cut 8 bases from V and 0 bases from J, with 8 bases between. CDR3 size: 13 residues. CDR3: CASETDSGNTIYF. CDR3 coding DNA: TGTGCCAGCGAGACAGACTCTGGAAACACCATATATTTT.

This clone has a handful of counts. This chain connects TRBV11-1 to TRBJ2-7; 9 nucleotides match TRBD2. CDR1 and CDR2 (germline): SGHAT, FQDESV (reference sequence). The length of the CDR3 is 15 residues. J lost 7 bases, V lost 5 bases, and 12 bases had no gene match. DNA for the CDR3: TGTGCCAGCAGCCTGGAGCTAGCGGGATATAGGGAGCAGTACTTC. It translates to CASSLELAGYREQYF.

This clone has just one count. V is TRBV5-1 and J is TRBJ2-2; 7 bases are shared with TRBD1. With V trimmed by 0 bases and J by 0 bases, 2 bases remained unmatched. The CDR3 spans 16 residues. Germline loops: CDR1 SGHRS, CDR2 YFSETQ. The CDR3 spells CASSLGGGANTGELFF. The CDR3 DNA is TGCGCCAGCAGCTTGGGAGGGGGCGCGAACACCGGGGAGCTGTTTTTT.

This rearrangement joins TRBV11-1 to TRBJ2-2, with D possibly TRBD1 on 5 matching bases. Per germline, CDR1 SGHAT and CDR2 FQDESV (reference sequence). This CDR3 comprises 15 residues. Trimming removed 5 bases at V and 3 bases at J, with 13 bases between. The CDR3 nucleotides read TGTGCCAGCAGCCCACAGGCGATGCACACCGGGGAGCTGTTTTTT. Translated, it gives CASSPQAMHTGELFF.

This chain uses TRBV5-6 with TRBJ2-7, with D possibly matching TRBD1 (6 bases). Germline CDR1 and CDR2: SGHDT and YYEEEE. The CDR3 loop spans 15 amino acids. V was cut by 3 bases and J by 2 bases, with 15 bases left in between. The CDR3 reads CASSWGQGGPYEQYF. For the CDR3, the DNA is TGTGCCAGCAGCTGGGGGCAGGGCGGACCCTACGAGCAGTACTTC.

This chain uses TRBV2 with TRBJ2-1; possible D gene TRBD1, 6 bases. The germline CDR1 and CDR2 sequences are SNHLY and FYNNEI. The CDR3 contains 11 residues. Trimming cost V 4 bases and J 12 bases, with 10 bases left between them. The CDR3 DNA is TGTGCCAGCAGTGTGGACAGTGTGCAGTTCTTC. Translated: CASSVDSVQFF.

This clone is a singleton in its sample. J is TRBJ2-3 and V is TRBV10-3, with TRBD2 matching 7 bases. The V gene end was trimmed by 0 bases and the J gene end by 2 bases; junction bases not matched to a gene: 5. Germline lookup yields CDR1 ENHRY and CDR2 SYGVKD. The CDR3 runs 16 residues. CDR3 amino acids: CAISESGEGDTDTQYF. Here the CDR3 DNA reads TGTGCCATCAGTGAGTCGGGGGAGGGAGACACAGATACGCAGTATTTT.

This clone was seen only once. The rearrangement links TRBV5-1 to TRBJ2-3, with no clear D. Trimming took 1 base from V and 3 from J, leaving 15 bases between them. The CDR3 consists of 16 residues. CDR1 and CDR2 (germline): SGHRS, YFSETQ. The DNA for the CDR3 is TGCGCCAGCAGCTTGTATTCGGAGAGTGGGACAGATACGCAGTATTTT. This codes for CASSLYSESGTDTQYF.

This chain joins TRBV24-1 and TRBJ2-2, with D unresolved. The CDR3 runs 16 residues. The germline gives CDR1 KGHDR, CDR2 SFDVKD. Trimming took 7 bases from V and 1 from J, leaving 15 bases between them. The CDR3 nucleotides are TGTGCCACCAGCCGTCTAAGTGCGGTGAACACCGGGGAGCTGTTTTTT. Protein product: CATSRLSAVNTGELFF.